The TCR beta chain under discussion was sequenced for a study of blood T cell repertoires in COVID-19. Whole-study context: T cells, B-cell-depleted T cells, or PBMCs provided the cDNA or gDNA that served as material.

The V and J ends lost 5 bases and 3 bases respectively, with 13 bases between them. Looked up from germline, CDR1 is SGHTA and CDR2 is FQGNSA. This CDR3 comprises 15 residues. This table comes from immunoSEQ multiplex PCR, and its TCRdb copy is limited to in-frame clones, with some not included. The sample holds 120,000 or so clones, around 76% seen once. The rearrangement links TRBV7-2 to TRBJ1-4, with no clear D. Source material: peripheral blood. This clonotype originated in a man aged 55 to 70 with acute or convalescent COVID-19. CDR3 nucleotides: TGTGCCAGCAGCCCGACCGGGTTTCCTAATGAAAAACTGTTTTTT. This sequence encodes CASSPTGFPNEKLFF.